This T cell receptor beta chain was identified in a study of radiotherapy plus CTLA-4 blockade in lung cancer. Study at large: Disease control was seen in approximately 29% of patients, objective responses in about 18%. Regarding the study as a whole: Response was reportedly best predicted by early blood T cell clone dynamics, with interferon-beta. An expansion of tumor-derived TCR clones occurred in blood after radiotherapy plus ipilimumab.

Clones were read by immunoSEQ multiplex PCR, and TCRdb kept only the in-frame ones, dropping some. In the table there are approximately 94,000 clones, about four fifths of which are singletons. Remarks on this clone: Its target is unknown.

It was focal radiation plus CTLA-4 blockade with ipilimumab that patients with chemo-refractory metastatic non-small-cell lung cancer received. This receptor was obtained from a human donor with non-small cell lung cancer that progressed on radiotherapy plus ipilimumab. The material sequenced was peripheral blood, taken from a patient treated with radiotherapy plus ipilimumab.

In nucleotides, the CDR3 is TGTGCCAGCAGAGTTCTCGGCGCAGATACGCAGTATTTT. The encoded protein is CASRVLGADTQYF. V usage is TRBV5-8 and J usage is TRBJ2-3; D remains unclear. This CDR3 is built from 13 residues. In germline, CDR1 is SGHTS, CDR2 YDEGEE. Trimming shortened V by 5 bases and J by 4 bases, and 11 bases separated the two germline ends.